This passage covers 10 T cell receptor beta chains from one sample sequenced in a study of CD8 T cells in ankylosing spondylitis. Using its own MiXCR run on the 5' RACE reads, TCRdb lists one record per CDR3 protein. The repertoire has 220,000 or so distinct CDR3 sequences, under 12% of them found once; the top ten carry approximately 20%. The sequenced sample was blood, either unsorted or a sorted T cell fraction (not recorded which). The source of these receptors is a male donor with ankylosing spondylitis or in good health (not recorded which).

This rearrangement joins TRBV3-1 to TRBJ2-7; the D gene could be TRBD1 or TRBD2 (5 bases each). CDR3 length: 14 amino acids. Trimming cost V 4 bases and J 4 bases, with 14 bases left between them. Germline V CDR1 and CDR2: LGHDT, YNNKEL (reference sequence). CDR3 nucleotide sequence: TGTGCCAGCAGCCCATTAGGGGAGCCGTACGAGCAGTACTTC. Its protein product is CASSPLGEPYEQYF.

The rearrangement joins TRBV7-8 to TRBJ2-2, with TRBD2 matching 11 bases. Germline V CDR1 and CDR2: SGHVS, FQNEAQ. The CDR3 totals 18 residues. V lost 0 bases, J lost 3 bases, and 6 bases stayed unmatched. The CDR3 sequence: CASSLAVAGGPDTGELFF. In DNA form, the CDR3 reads TGTGCCAGCAGCTTAGCAGTAGCGGGGGGGCCGGACACCGGGGAGCTGTTTTTT.

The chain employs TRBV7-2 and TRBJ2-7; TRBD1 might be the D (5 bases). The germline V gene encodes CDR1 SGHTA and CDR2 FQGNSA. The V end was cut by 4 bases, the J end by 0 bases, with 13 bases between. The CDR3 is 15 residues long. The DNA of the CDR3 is TGTGCCAGCAGCTCCCAGGGAACCAGCTCCTACGAGCAGTACTTC. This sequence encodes CASSSQGTSSYEQYF. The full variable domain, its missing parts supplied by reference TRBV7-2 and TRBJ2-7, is GAGVSQSPSNKVTEKGKDVELRCDPISGHTALYWYRQSLGQGLEFLIYFQGNSAPDKSGLPSDRFSAERTGGSVSTLTIQRTQQEDSAVYLCASSSQGTSSYEQYFGPGTRLTVT.

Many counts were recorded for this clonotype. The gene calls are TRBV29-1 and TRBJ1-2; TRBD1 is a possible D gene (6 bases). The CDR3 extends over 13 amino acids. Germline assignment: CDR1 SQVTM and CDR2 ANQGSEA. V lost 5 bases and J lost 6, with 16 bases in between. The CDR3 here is CSVPLRGADGYTF. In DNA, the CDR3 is TGCAGCGTTCCTCTCCGGGGGGCCGATGGCTACACCTTC.

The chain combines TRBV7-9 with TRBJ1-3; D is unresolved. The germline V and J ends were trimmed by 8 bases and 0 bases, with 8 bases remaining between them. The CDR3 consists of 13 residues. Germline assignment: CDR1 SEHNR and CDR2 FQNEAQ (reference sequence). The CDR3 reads CASQESSGNTIYF. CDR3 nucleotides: TGTGCCAGCCAGGAGAGCTCTGGAAACACCATATATTTT.

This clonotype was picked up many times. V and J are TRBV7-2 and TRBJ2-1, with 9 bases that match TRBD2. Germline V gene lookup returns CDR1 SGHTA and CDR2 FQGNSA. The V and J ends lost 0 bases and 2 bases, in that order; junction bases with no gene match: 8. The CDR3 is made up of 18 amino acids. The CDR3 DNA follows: TGTGCCAGCAGCTTAGCGCCAGCGGGGGGAGGAACCTACAATGAGCAGTTCTTC. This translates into CASSLAPAGGGTYNEQFF.

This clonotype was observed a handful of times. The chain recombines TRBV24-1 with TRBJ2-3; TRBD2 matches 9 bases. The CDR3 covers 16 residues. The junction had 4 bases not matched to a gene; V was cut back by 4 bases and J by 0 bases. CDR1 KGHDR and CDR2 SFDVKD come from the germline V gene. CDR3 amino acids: CATSDNSGGSTDTQYF. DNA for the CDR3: TGTGCCACCAGTGACAATAGCGGGGGAAGCACAGATACGCAGTATTTT.

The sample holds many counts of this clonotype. DNA for the CDR3: TGTGCCAGCAGCTTCTCAGGGGGAGAATTGAACACTGAAGCTTTCTTT. It yields the protein CASSFSGGELNTEAFF. This chain links TRBV7-2 with TRBJ1-1, with 7 bases fitting TRBD1. Germline CDR1 SGHTA, CDR2 FQGNSA. The CDR3 covers 16 residues. Germline trimming cut 3 bases from V and 0 bases from J; bases unmatched to any gene: 7. Full variable domain (rest looked up from reference TRBV7-2 and TRBJ1-1): GAGVSQSPSNKVTEKGKDVELRCDPISGHTALYWYRQSLGQGLEFLIYFQGNSAPDKSGLPSDRFSAERTGGSVSTLTIQRTQQEDSAVYLCASSFSGGELNTEAFFGQGTRLTVV.

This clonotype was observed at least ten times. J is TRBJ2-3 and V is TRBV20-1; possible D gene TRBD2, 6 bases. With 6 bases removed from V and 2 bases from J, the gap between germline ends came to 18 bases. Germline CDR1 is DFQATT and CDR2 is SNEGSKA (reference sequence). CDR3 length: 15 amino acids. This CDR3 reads CSAPPAGRLTDTQYF. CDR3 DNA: TGCAGTGCACCTCCTGCCGGGAGACTCACAGATACGCAGTATTTT.

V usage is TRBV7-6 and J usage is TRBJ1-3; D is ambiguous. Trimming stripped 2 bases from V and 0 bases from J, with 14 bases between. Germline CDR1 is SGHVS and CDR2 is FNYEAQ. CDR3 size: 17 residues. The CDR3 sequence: CASSLFFAAGSGNTIYF. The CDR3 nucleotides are TGTGCCAGCAGCTTATTCTTCGCGGCTGGCTCTGGAAACACCATATATTTT.